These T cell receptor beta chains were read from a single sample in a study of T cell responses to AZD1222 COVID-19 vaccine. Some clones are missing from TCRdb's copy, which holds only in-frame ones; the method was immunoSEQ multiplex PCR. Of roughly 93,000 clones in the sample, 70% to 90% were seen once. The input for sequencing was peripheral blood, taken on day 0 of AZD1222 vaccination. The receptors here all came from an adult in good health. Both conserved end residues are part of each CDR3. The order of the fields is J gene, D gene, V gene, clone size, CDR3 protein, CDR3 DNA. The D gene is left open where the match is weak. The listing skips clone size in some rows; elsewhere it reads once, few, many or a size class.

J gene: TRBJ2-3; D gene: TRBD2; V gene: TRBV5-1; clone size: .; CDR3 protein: CASSLRSGGWDTQYF; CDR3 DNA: TGCGCCAGCAGCTTGCGCAGCGGGGGTTGGGATACGCAGTATTTT
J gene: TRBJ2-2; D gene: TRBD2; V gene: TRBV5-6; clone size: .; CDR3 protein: CASSFPGLAGVLNTGELFF; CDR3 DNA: TGTGCCAGCAGCTTCCCGGGACTAGCGGGGGTCCTAAACACCGGGGAGCTGTTTTTT
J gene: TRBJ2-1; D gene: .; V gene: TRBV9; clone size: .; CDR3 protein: CASSVEGVPYNEQFF; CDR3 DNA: TGTGCCAGCAGCGTAGAGGGGGTACCCTACAATGAGCAGTTCTTC
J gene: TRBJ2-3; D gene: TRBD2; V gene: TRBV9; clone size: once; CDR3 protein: CASSVEGTSGTLTDTQYF; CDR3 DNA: TGTGCCAGCAGCGTAGAGGGGACTAGCGGGACCCTCACAGATACGCAGTATTTT
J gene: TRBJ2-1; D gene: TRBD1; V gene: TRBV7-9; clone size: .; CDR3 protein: CASSSTTGRSYNEQFF; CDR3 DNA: TGTGCCAGCAGCTCAACGACAGGGCGGTCCTACAATGAGCAGTTCTTC
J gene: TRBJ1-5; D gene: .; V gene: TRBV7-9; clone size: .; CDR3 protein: CASSQTGNQPQHF; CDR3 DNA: TGTGCCAGCAGCCAAACAGGGAATCAGCCCCAGCATTTT
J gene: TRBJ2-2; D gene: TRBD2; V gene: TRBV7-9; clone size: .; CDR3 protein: CASSLAGGSSTGELFF; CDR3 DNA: TGTGCCAGCAGCTTAGCGGGAGGGTCTTCCACCGGGGAGCTGTTTTTT
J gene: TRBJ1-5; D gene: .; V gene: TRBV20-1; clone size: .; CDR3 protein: CSASYSGQPQHF; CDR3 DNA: TGCAGTGCTAGTTACAGTGGTCAGCCCCAGCATTTT
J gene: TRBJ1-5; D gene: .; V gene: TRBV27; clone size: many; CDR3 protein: CASSFWPAEHQPQHF; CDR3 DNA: TGTGCCAGCAGTTTTTGGCCGGCTGAACATCAGCCCCAGCATTTT
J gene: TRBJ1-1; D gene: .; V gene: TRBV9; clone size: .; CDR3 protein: CASSVEAGLNTEAFF; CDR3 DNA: TGTGCCAGCAGCGTAGAGGCAGGGCTGAACACTGAAGCTTTCTTT
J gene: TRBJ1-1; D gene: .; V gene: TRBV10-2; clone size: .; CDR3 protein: CASSKGGNTEAFF; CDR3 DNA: TGCGCCAGCAGTAAGGGAGGGAACACTGAAGCTTTCTTT
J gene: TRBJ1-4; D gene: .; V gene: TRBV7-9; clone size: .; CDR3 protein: CASSLGGLTNEKLFF; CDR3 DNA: TGTGCCAGCAGCTTAGGGGGTTTAACTAATGAAAAACTGTTTTTT
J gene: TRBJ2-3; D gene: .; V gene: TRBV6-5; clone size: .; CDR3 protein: CASEGGVSTDTQYF; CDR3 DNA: TGTGCCAGCGAAGGCGGGGTAAGCACAGATACGCAGTATTTT
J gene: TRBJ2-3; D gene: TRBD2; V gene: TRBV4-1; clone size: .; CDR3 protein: CASSQKGLAGGTDTQYF; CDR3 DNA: TGCGCCAGCAGCCAAAAGGGACTAGCGGGGGGCACAGATACGCAGTATTTT
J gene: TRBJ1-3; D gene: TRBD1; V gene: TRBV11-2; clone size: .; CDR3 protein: CASSQQGASGNTIYF; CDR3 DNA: TGTGCCAGCAGCCAACAGGGGGCTTCTGGAAACACCATATATTTT
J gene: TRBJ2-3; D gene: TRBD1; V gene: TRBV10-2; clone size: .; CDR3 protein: CASSEPRAGTGGTDTQYF; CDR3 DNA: TGCGCCAGCAGTGAGCCTAGGGCCGGGACAGGGGGCACAGATACGCAGTATTTT
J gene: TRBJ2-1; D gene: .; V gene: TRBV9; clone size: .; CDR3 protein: CASSVGQESYNEQFF; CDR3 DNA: TGTGCCAGCAGCGTAGGACAGGAATCCTACAATGAGCAGTTCTTC
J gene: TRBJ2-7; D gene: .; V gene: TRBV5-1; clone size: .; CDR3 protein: CASSLALNYEQYF; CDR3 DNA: TGCGCCAGCAGCTTGGCGTTGAACTACGAGCAGTACTTC
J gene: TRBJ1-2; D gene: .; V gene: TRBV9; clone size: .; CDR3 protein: CASSLGSGGYTF; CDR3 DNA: TGTGCCAGCAGCCTCGGCAGTGGTGGCTACACCTTC
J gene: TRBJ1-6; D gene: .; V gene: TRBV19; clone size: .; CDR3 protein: CASSPGGGYGSPLHF; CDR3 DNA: TGTGCCAGTAGCCCCGGAGGGGGGTACGGGTCACCCCTCCACTTT
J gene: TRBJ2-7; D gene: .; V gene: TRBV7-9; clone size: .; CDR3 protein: CASSPREASYEQYF; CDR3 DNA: TGTGCCAGCAGCCCCCGCGAAGCCTCCTACGAGCAGTACTTC
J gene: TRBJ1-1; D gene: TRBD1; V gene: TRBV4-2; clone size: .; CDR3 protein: CASSQVWVSGTENTEAFF; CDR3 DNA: TGTGCCAGCAGCCAAGTATGGGTATCCGGGACAGAGAACACTGAAGCTTTCTTT
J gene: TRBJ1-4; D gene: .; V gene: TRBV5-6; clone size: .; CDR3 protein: CASSSTGINEKLFF; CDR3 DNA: TGTGCCAGCAGCTCAACGGGGATAAATGAAAAACTGTTTTTT
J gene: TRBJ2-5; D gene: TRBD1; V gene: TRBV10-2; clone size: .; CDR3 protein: CASSPVTGYQETQYF; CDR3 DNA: TGCGCCAGCAGCCCCGTGACAGGGTACCAAGAGACCCAGTACTTC
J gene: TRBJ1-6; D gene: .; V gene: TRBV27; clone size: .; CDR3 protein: CASSPGRANSPLHF; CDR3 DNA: TGTGCCAGCAGCCCGGGCAGGGCAAATTCACCCCTCCACTTT
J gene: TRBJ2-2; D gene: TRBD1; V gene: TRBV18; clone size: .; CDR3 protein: CASLSGTGGIGELFF; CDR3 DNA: TGTGCCAGCTTATCCGGGACAGGGGGCATCGGGGAGCTGTTTTTT
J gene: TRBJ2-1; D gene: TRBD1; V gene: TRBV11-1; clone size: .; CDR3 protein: CASSLGTGAYEQFF; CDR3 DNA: TGTGCCAGCAGCTTAGGGACAGGGGCTTATGAGCAGTTCTTC
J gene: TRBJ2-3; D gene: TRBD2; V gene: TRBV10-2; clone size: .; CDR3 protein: CASTGLGTSGGDTQYF; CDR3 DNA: TGCGCCAGCACCGGACTAGGGACTAGCGGTGGAGATACGCAGTATTTT
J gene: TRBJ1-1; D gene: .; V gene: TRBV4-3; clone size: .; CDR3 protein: CASSQDRVYTEAFF; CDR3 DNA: TGCGCCAGCAGCCAAGACAGGGTGTACACTGAAGCTTTCTTT
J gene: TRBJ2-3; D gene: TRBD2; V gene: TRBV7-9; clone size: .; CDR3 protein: CASSREGRATDTQYF; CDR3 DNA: TGTGCCAGCAGCCGGGAGGGGCGGGCCACAGATACGCAGTATTTT
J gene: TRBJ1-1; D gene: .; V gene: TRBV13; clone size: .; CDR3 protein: CASSLGSGEGNEAFF; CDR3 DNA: TGTGCCAGCAGCTTAGGTTCGGGGGAAGGTAATGAAGCTTTCTTT
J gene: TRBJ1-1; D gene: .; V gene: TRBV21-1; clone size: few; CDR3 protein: CASSKKSTRDCTEAFF; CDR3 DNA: TGTGCCAGCAGCAAAAAAAGCACGAGAGATTGCACTGAAGCTTTCTTT
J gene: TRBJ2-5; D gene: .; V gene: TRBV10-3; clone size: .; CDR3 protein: CAISNRDPEQYF; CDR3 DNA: TGTGCCATCAGTAACCGGGACCCCGAACAGTACTTC
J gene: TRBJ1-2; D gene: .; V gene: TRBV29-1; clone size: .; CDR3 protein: CSVEVDGHYGYTF; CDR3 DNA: TGCAGCGTTGAAGTCGACGGCCACTATGGCTACACCTTC
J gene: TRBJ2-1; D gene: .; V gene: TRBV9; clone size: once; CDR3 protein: CASSVAGPQEQFF; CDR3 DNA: TGTGCCAGCAGCGTAGCGGGACCCCAAGAGCAGTTCTTC
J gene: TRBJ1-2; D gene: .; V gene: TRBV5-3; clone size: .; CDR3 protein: CARSSKGGGYTF; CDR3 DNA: TGTGCCAGAAGCTCCAAAGGTGGGGGCTACACCTTC
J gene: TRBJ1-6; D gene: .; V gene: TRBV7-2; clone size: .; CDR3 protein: CASSLGTGNYNSPLHF; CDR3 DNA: TGTGCCAGCAGCTTAGGTACAGGGAACTATAATTCACCCCTCCACTTT
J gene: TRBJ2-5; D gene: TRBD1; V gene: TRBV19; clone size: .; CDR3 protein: CATRQGDETQYF; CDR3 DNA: TGTGCCACCAGGCAGGGGGATGAGACCCAGTACTTC
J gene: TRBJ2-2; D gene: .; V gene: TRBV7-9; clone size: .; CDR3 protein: CASSLVIGWTNTGELFF; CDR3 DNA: TGTGCCAGCAGCTTAGTTATAGGGTGGACGAACACCGGGGAGCTGTTTTTT
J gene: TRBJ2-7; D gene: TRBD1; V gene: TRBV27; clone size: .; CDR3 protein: CASSRGSWGQFRYEQYF; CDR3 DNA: TGTGCCAGCAGTCGAGGGTCCTGGGGACAGTTTCGATACGAGCAGTACTTC
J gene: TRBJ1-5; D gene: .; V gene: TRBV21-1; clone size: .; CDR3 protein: CASSKYRDNQPQHF; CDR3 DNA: TGTGCCAGCAGCAAGTACAGGGACAATCAGCCCCAGCATTTT
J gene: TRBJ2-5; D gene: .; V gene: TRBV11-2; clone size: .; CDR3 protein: CASSPRGGPGAQYF; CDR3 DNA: TGTGCCAGCAGCCCCAGGGGTGGGCCCGGGGCCCAGTACTTC
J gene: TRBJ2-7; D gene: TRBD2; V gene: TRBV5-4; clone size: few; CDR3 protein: CASSSDLAGEQYF; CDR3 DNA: TGTGCCAGCAGCTCAGACCTAGCGGGCGAGCAGTACTTC
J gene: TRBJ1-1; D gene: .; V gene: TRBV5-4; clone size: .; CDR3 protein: CASSGDTKGTEAFF; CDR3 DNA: TGTGCCAGCAGCGGGGACACCAAAGGGACTGAAGCTTTCTTT
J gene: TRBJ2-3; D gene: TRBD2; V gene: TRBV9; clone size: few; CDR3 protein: CASSVELAGAVSTDTQYF; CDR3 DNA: TGTGCCAGCAGCGTAGAGCTAGCGGGAGCGGTTAGTACAGATACGCAGTATTTT
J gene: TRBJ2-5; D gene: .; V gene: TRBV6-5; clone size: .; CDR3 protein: CASSMGGSGVVYF; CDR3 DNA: TGTGCCAGCAGCATGGGGGGTTCGGGGGTTGTGTACTTC
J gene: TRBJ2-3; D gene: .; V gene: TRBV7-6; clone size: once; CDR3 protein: CASSSPGADTQYF; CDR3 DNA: TGTGCCAGCAGCTCCCCCGGGGCAGATACGCAGTATTTT
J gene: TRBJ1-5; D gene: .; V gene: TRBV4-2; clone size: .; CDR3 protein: CASSQEPQGVYGQPQHF; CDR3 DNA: TGTGCCAGCAGCCAAGAGCCCCAGGGAGTTTATGGTCAGCCCCAGCATTTT
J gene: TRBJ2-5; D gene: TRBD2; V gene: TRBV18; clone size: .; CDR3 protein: CASSPRGSGSAEETQYF; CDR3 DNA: TGTGCCAGCTCACCACGAGGTAGCGGGAGTGCGGAGGAGACCCAGTACTTC
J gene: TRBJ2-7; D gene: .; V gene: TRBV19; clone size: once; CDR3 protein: CASSPTGFYYEQYF; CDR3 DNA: TGTGCCAGTAGTCCAACAGGGTTCTACTACGAGCAGTACTTC
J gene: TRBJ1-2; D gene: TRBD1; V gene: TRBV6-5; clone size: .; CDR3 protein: CASSYGGDRWDYTF; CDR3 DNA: TGTGCCAGCAGTTACGGGGGGGACAGGTGGGACTACACCTTC
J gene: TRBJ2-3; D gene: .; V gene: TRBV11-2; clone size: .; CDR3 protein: CASSLDEGGFATDTQYF; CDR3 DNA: TGTGCCAGCAGCTTAGACGAGGGTGGTTTCGCGACAGATACGCAGTATTTT
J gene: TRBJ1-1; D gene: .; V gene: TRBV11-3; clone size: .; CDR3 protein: CASSFTSLSTEAFF; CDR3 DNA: TGTGCCAGCAGCTTCACCAGCCTCAGCACTGAAGCTTTCTTT
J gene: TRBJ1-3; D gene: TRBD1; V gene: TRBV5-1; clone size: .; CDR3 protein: CASSVTGTGIGNTIYF; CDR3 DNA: TGCGCCAGCAGCGTAACCGGGACAGGGATAGGAAACACCATATATTTT